The 2 T cell receptor beta chains below come from one sample, sequenced in a study of ipilimumab plus nivolumab after autologous stem cell transplantation. Data came from immunoSEQ multiplex PCR; TCRdb stores just in-frame clones and leaves some out. The repertoire holds approximately 10,000 clones, with about 81% as singletons. The source was PBMCs, collected in a trial of ipilimumab plus nivolumab as post-transplant consolidation. The receptor set was obtained from a male donor with diffuse large B-cell lymphoma.

This clone is large by share. The V call is TRBV18, the J call TRBJ2-7; 8 bases fit TRBD1. V dropped 5 bases and J dropped 2; count of bases not matched to a gene: 2. CDR1 is KGHSH, CDR2 LQKENI, per germline. The CDR3 runs 13 residues. CDR3 nucleotides: TGTGCCAGCTCAGGACAGGGTGCCTACGAGCAGTACTTC. Encoded protein: CASSGQGAYEQYF.

The gene calls are TRBV27 and TRBJ2-4, with D maybe TRBD1 (6 bases). Germline V gives CDR1 MNHEY, CDR2 SMNVEV (reference sequence). The CDR3 sequence is 16 residues long. V lost 6 bases and J lost 4, with 19 bases in between. Here the CDR3 DNA reads TGTGCCAGCAGAGCCCTCTCAGTGGGGGCTAAAAACATTCAGTACTTC. The encoded protein is CASRALSVGAKNIQYF.